Here is one T cell receptor (beta chain) with its context. The antigen remains unidentified. The source of the sample is a study of shared clonotypes between healthy human individuals. Study-level background: Researchers drew samples from a couple of women and a few men aged 18 to 49. Study results and caveats: A few donors had 5% to 6.5% of their naive CD4 clonotypes in common. On the whole, naive subsets had larger estimated richness than memory subsets had.

Germline CDR1 KGHSH, CDR2 LQKENI. This CDR3 has 13 residues. Trimming cost V 2 bases and J 4 bases, with 8 bases left between them. In replicate PCRs of sorted subsets, 150 to 200 ng DNA, approximately 28,000 T cell genomes, was used. The method was immunoSEQ multiplex PCR; TCRdb's version includes in-frame clones alone and lacks a portion of them. The sample lists more than 2 million clones; 90% to 97% were seen once. This clonotype was sampled from a man younger than 30 in good health. The rearrangement uses TRBV18 and TRBJ2-5, with D unresolved. The sample taken for sequencing was naive CD4+ T cells sorted from blood. Subset: CD45RA+ positively selected. The CDR3 coding sequence is TGTGCCAGCTCACCATTTGACGGAGAGACCCAGTACTTC. It yields the protein CASSPFDGETQYF.